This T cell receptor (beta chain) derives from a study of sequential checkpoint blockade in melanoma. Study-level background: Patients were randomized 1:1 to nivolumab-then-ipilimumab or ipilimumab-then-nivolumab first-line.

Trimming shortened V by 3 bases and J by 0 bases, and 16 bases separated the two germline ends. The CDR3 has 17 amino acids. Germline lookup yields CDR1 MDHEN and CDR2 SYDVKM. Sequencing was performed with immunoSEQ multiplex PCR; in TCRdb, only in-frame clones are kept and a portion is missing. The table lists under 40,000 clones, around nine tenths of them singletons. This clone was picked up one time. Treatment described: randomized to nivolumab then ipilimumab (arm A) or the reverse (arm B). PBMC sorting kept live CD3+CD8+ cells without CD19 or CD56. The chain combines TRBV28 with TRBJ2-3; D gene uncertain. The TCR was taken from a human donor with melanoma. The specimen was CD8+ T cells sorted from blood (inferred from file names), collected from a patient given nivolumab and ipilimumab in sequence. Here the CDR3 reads CASSFVRVPRSTDTQYF. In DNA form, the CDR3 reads TGTGCCAGCAGTTTTGTGAGAGTACCGAGGAGCACAGATACGCAGTATTTT.